Described below is a single T cell receptor (beta chain) sequence and its context. These data originate in a study of control samples from healthy donors and cancer patients. Germline trimming cut 3 bases from V and 5 bases from J; bases unmatched to any gene: 6. The CDR3 is made up of 14 amino acids. Germline lookup yields CDR1 MNHNS and CDR2 SASEGT. Sequencing was performed with immunoSEQ multiplex PCR; in TCRdb, only in-frame clones are kept and a portion is missing. The sample consists of more than 95,000 clones, around 91% of them appearing once. The sequence was obtained from a woman aged 45-60 years with colorectal cancer. Sequences were obtained from PBMCs. This rearrangement joins TRBV6-1 to TRBJ1-2; 7 bases fit TRBD1. CDR3 amino acids: CASSDGGTDYGYTF. The CDR3 DNA sequence: TGTGCCAGCAGTGACGGGGGGACAGATTATGGCTACACCTTC.